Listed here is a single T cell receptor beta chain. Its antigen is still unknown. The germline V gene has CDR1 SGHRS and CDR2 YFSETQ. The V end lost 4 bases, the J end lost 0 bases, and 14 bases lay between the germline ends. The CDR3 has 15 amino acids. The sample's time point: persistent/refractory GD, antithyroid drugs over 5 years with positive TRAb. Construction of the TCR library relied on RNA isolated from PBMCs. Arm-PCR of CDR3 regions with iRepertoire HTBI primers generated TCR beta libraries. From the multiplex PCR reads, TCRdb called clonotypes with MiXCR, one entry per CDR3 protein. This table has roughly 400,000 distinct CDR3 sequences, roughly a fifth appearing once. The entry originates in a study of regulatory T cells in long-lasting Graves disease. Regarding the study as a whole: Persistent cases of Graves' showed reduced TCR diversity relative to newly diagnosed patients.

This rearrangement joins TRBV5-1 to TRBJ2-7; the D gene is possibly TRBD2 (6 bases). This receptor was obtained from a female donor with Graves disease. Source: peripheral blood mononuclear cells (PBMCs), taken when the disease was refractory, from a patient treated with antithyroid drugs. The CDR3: CASSLWVAVSYEQYF. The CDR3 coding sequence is TGCGCCAGCAGCCTTTGGGTAGCGGTCTCCTACGAGCAGTACTTC. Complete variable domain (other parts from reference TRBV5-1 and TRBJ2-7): KAGVTQTPRYLIKTRGQQVTLSCSPISGHRSVSWYQQTPGQGLQFLFEYFSETQRNKGNFPGRFSGRQFSNSRSEMNVSTLELGDSALYLCASSLWVAVSYEQYFGPGTRLTVT.